The 14 T cell receptor beta chains below were found in one sample sequenced in a study of CD8 T cells in ankylosing spondylitis. TCRdb independently ran MiXCR on the 5' RACE reads; one entry per CDR3 protein. The sample shows fewer than 35,000 distinct CDR3 sequences, about 30% of them seen only once. The sequenced sample was synovial fluid, either unsorted or a sorted T cell fraction (not recorded which). These TCRs come from a male donor with ankylosing spondylitis.

This clonotype has ten or more counts. The J gene is TRBJ2-3, the V gene TRBV7-9; TRBD1 is a possible D gene (6 bases). The CDR3 extends over 14 amino acids. Germline V gene sequence: CDR1 SEHNR, CDR2 FQNEAQ (reference sequence). The V gene lost 4 bases and the J gene lost 2 bases, with 10 bases spanning the gap. The CDR3 sequence: CASSYAGDTDTQYF. Here the CDR3 DNA reads TGTGCCAGCAGCTACGCAGGGGACACAGATACGCAGTATTTT.

This clonotype was detected ten times or more. The chain links TRBV7-2 to TRBJ1-4; TRBD1 is a possible D gene (5 bases). Germline-derived CDR1 and CDR2 are SGHTA and FQGNSA. This CDR3 spans 14 amino acids. Trimming stripped 4 bases from V and 7 bases from J, with 13 bases between. The CDR3 sequence is CASSYGTGSEKLFF. CDR3 nucleotide sequence: TGTGCCAGCAGCTACGGGACGGGGAGTGAAAAACTGTTTTTT.

The chain carries TRBV6-4 and TRBJ2-2; tentatively, D is TRBD1 or TRBD2 (5 bases each). There are 13 residues in the CDR3. Germline-derived CDR1 and CDR2 are MRHNA and SNTAGT. Trimming cost V 10 bases and J 8 bases, with 17 bases left between them. The CDR3 DNA reads as TGTGCCACCCAGGCAGGGACGGCGGGGGAGCTGTTTTTT. This codes for CATQAGTAGELFF.

V gene TRBV7-9 combines with J gene TRBJ2-3, with a possible D match to TRBD2 (5 bases). Between the trimmed V and J ends, which lost 5 bases and 1 base, there was a span of 13 bases. Germline CDR1 SEHNR, CDR2 FQNEAQ (reference sequence). The CDR3 is made up of 15 amino acids. CDR3 sequence reads: CASSTDWVGTDTQYF. CDR3 bases: TGTGCCAGCAGCACGGACTGGGTGGGCACAGATACGCAGTATTTT.

This clonotype was recorded many times. This rearrangement joins TRBV27 to TRBJ2-5; D unresolved. This CDR3 has 14 amino acids. The V gene's germline CDR1 is MNHEY and CDR2 SMNVEV (reference sequence). Trimming pared 5 bases from V and 4 bases from J, leaving 14 bases between. CDR3 region: CASSPIDTAETQYF. The DNA of the CDR3 is TGTGCCAGCAGTCCAATTGACACCGCAGAGACCCAGTACTTC.

This clonotype was counted between two and nine times. J is TRBJ2-7 and V is TRBV29-1; no definite D call. The V gene lost 4 bases and the J gene lost 2 bases, with 18 bases spanning the gap. Per the germline V gene, CDR1 is SQVTM and CDR2 is ANQGSEA. This CDR3 comprises 15 residues. CDR3 nucleotides: TGCAGCGTTGGGGGTGCCTCCCGTGACCCCTACGAGCAGTACTTC. It codes for CSVGGASRDPYEQYF.

The chain couples TRBV5-1 to TRBJ2-5; D remains ambiguous. This CDR3 has 15 amino acids. Trimming shortened V by 0 bases and J by 5 bases, and 14 bases separated the two germline ends. The germline V gene has CDR1 SGHRS and CDR2 YFSETQ. This chain's CDR3 is CASSLGLPLWETQYF. The CDR3 DNA sequence: TGCGCCAGCAGCTTGGGGCTCCCCTTATGGGAGACCCAGTACTTC.

This clonotype was recorded at least ten times. The genes are TRBV7-9 and TRBJ2-1; TRBD1 aligns across 8 bases. There are 15 residues in the CDR3. The germline V gene has CDR1 SEHNR and CDR2 FQNEAQ (reference sequence). The V and J ends lost 5 bases and 3 bases, in that order; junction bases with no gene match: 6. In nucleotides, the CDR3 is TGTGCCAGCAGCCTCACACAGGGGGACTACAATGAGCAGTTCTTC. Its protein is CASSLTQGDYNEQFF.

The rearrangement links TRBV2 to TRBJ1-6; tentatively, D is TRBD1 (5 bases). V gave up 11 bases and J gave up 4 bases, with 15 bases separating them. Germline V lookup: CDR1 SNHLY, CDR2 FYNNEI. This CDR3 contains 14 residues. The CDR3 sequence is CAAKDDRYNSPLHF. The CDR3 coding sequence is TGTGCCGCGAAGGATGACAGATATAATTCACCCCTCCACTTT.

This clonotype was seen repeatedly, ten times or more. V gene TRBV7-9 combines with J gene TRBJ1-2, with 8 bases matching TRBD1. J lost 8 bases, V lost 4 bases, and 12 bases had no gene match. The CDR3 contains 15 residues. From germline, CDR1 is SEHNR and CDR2 FQNEAQ (reference sequence). In DNA, the CDR3 is TGTGCCAGCAGCTCCCTATCAGGGGGCACTAAGGGCTACACCTTC. Amino acid sequence: CASSSLSGGTKGYTF.

This clonotype was recorded at least ten times. The chain is built from TRBV3-1 and TRBJ1-5, with D perhaps matching TRBD1 (6 bases). The CDR3 totals 16 residues. The germline V gene has CDR1 LGHDT and CDR2 YNNKEL (reference sequence). Trimming left V 3 bases short and J 7 bases short, with 19 bases between. The CDR3 DNA reads as TGTGCCAGCAGCCAGGGGTGGACAGAGCAATTACAGCCCCAGCATTTT. Protein sequence: CASSQGWTEQLQPQHF.

The chain combines TRBV14 with TRBJ1-1; TRBD1 might be the D (6 bases). The CDR3 totals 13 residues. Germline CDR1 is SGHDN and CDR2 is FVKESK. Trimming took off 4 bases at V and 7 bases at J, with 13 bases between the two ends. The CDR3 here is CASSLTSGVEAFF. CDR3 DNA sequence: TGTGCCAGCAGCCTCACATCAGGGGTTGAAGCTTTCTTT.

The chain links TRBV5-6 to TRBJ1-2; 7 positions agree with TRBD1. The CDR3 has 14 amino acids. V lost 4 bases, J lost 4 bases, and 7 bases stayed unmatched. Germline CDR1 and CDR2: SGHDT and YYEEEE. The CDR3, as DNA: TGTGCCAGCAGCAGCGGGACAGACTTCTATGGCTACACCTTC. Encoded protein: CASSSGTDFYGYTF.

CDR3 nucleotide sequence: TGTGCCAGCAGCCGAAGTGGGGGCGAGACCCAGTACTTC. Translated, it gives CASSRSGGETQYF. The rearrangement uses TRBV7-9 and TRBJ2-5; perhaps TRBD1 as D (6 bases). Germline CDR1 reads SEHNR; CDR2 reads FQNEAQ (reference sequence). The CDR3 runs 13 residues. Trimming stripped 5 bases from V and 5 bases from J, with 12 bases between.